The 15 T cell receptor beta chains below come from one sample, sequenced in a study of blood T cell repertoires in COVID-19. The table came from immunoSEQ multiplex PCR; TCRdb's copy has only in-frame clones and leaves some out. The sample carries about 190,000 clones, approximately 79% recorded once. What was sequenced was peripheral blood. Receptors originate from a woman in her sixties or seventies with acute or convalescent COVID-19.

The chain recombines TRBV5-1 with TRBJ2-1, with D unresolved. Germline loops: CDR1 SGHRS, CDR2 YFSETQ. The V gene lost 1 base and the J gene lost 5 bases, with 7 bases spanning the gap. This CDR3 comprises 13 residues. CDR3 sequence (DNA): TGCGCCAGCAGCTTGTACAGCCACAATGAGCAGTTCTTC. As protein: CASSLYSHNEQFF.

The chain recombines TRBV2 with TRBJ1-6, with 7 bases fitting TRBD1. Germline CDR1 SNHLY, CDR2 FYNNEI. The CDR3 length is 12 residues. V shed 8 bases and J 10 bases; nucleotides not matched to a gene: 5. CDR3 sequence: CASDRDSSPLHF. CDR3 DNA sequence: TGTGCCAGCGACAGGGATTCATCACCCCTCCACTTT.

The rearrangement links TRBV2 to TRBJ1-1; 10 bases are shared with TRBD1. The CDR3 is made up of 16 amino acids. The trim removed 5 bases at V and 9 bases at J, leaving 15 bases unmatched. CDR1 is SNHLY and CDR2 is FYNNEI in the germline V gene. The DNA of the CDR3 is TGTGCCAGCAGTTTAGAACGACAGGGGGCGCAGGGAAAAGCTTTCTTT. It yields the protein CASSLERQGAQGKAFF.

This rearrangement joins TRBV14 to TRBJ1-1; D uncertain. Germline-derived CDR1 and CDR2 are SGHDN and FVKESK. The CDR3 length is 14 residues. V gave up 1 base and J gave up 8 bases, with 14 bases separating them. Written as DNA, the CDR3 is TGTGCCAGCAGCCAAGGTCAGATCGGCGGGGAAGCTTTCTTT. Translation gives CASSQGQIGGEAFF.

This CDR3 reads CATSGPGLVDGNEQFF. As DNA, the CDR3 is TGTGCCACCAGTGGACCGGGACTAGTAGATGGCAATGAGCAGTTCTTC. The chain carries TRBV24-1 and TRBJ2-1, with 8 nucleotides matching TRBD2. After removal of 5 bases from V and 6 bases from J, the junction contained 11 bases not matched to a gene. The CDR3 is made up of 16 amino acids. Germline lookup yields CDR1 KGHDR and CDR2 SFDVKD.

J is TRBJ2-1 and V is TRBV29-1, with 11 bases aligning to TRBD2. V lost 1 base and J lost 8; bases outside the gene matches: 10. The germline V gene encodes CDR1 SQVTM and CDR2 ANQGSEA. The CDR3 loop spans 16 amino acids. DNA for the CDR3: TGCAGCGTTGAAGCTCCCCTAGCGGGAGGAACTGATGAGCAGTTCTTC. Its translation: CSVEAPLAGGTDEQFF.

In nucleotides, the CDR3 is TGTGCCAGCAGCTTGTTCCGGGACAGGGGGCAAGAGACCCAGTACTTC. This sequence encodes CASSLFRDRGQETQYF. This chain joins TRBV5-4 and TRBJ2-5, with 11 positions matching TRBD1. Germline lookup yields CDR1 SGHNT and CDR2 YYREEE (reference sequence). This CDR3 has 16 residues. After removal of 1 base from V and 2 bases from J, the junction contained 4 bases not matched to a gene.

The chain recombines TRBV29-1 with TRBJ2-5; possibly TRBD1 for D (5 bases). This CDR3 has 15 amino acids. Germline lookup yields CDR1 SQVTM and CDR2 ANQGSEA. V was cut by 4 bases and J by 2 bases, with 17 bases left in between. CDR3 nucleotide sequence: TGCAGCGTTGCCGTAGGGGTTGGCCTACAAGAGACCCAGTACTTC. This sequence encodes CSVAVGVGLQETQYF.

The genes are TRBV10-3 and TRBJ2-2, with 8 bases that match TRBD1. The CDR3 length is 15 residues. V lost 6 bases to trimming and J lost 1 base; unmatched junction nucleotides: 4. Germline lookup yields CDR1 ENHRY and CDR2 SYGVKD. DNA for the CDR3: TGTGCCATCAGGAACGGACAGGGGAACACCGGGGAGCTGTTTTTT. It encodes CAIRNGQGNTGELFF.

This chain connects TRBV7-2 to TRBJ2-3; no reliable D call. The V end lost 8 bases, the J end lost 2 bases, and 11 bases lay between the germline ends. The CDR3 length is 13 residues. The germline gives CDR1 SGHTA, CDR2 FQGNSA. The CDR3 DNA is TGTGCCAGCGGAGATTCTACCACAGATACGCAGTATTTT. It encodes CASGDSTTDTQYF.

In the case of this clone: A junction end diverges from the germline sequence, so it may reflect a read error. V usage is TRBV10-1 and J usage is TRBJ1-1, with D possibly matching TRBD1 (5 bases). This CDR3 comprises 13 residues. CDR1 and CDR2 (germline): WNHNN, SYGVQD (reference sequence). CDR3: CASSQGLDTEAFF. The DNA of the CDR3 is TGCGCAAGCAGTCAGGGCTTGGATACTGAAGCTTTCTTT.

This clone came up many times. V and J are TRBV10-1 and TRBJ2-7, with TRBD2 matching 7 bases. CDR3 length equals 13 residues. The germline V gene encodes CDR1 WNHNN and CDR2 SYGVQD (reference sequence). V lost 5 bases, J lost 6 bases, and 7 bases stayed unmatched. The CDR3 is CASSLAGTAEQYF. The CDR3 DNA follows: TGCGCCAGCAGTTTAGCGGGCACGGCCGAGCAGTACTTC.

This clone appeared once. The chain joins TRBV27 to TRBJ1-6; TRBD1 agrees at 10 bases. Germline CDR1 is MNHEY and CDR2 is SMNVEV (reference sequence). V trimming: 3 bases; J trimming: 6 bases; junction bases outside the gene matches: 11. CDR3 length equals 18 residues. The CDR3 DNA sequence: TGTGCCAGCAGTTTGGTGGGACAGGGGCGAGTGAGTAATTCACCCCTCCACTTT. It encodes CASSLVGQGRVSNSPLHF.

This clone showed up just a few times. This chain connects TRBV2 to TRBJ1-6; TRBD1 is a possible D gene (6 bases). The CDR3 is 14 amino acids. Germline V gene data show CDR1 as SNHLY and CDR2 as FYNNEI. The V end lost 9 bases, the J end lost 9 bases, and 18 bases lay between the germline ends. The CDR3 coding sequence is TGTGCCAGAAAAGACCTTGGACAGCTTTCACCCCTCCACTTT. As protein: CARKDLGQLSPLHF.

V is TRBV27 and J is TRBJ2-1; maybe TRBD2 (6 bases). This CDR3 comprises 13 residues. Trimming stripped 4 bases from V and 10 bases from J, with 14 bases between. The germline V gene encodes CDR1 MNHEY and CDR2 SMNVEV (reference sequence). Here the CDR3 DNA reads TGTGCCAGCAGTTCAGATCTAGCGCGCGAGCAGTTCTTC. It specifies CASSSDLAREQFF.